These 9 T cell receptor beta chains share one sample of origin, sequenced in a study of blood T cell repertoires in COVID-19. Using immunoSEQ multiplex PCR, the repertoire was profiled, and TCRdb retains in-frame clones only, with some absent. The table has roughly 250,000 clones, more than 85% seen once. Sequenced: peripheral blood. All receptors come from a person in their late teens or twenties with COVID-19, enrolled during active disease.

The CDR3 spells CATSDLQGVNEQFF. The CDR3 DNA reads TGTGCCACCAGTGATTTGCAGGGCGTCAATGAGCAGTTCTTC. The rearrangement uses TRBV24-1 and TRBJ2-1; TRBD1 is a possible D gene (5 bases). The CDR3 extends over 14 amino acids. The V and J ends lost 0 bases and 6 bases respectively, with 8 bases between them. The germline V gene encodes CDR1 KGHDR and CDR2 SFDVKD.

The count of this clone is one. J is TRBJ2-7 and V is TRBV27; TRBD2 is a possible D gene (6 bases). CDR1 is MNHEY, CDR2 SMNVEV, per germline (reference sequence). The length of the CDR3 is 15 residues. The V gene lost 3 bases and the J gene lost 1 base, with 13 bases spanning the gap. The CDR3 DNA is TGTGCCAGCAGTTTTGGTAGCGGCATTTCCTACGAGCAGTACTTC. Translating gives CASSFGSGISYEQYF.

J is TRBJ1-1 and V is TRBV29-1, with a possible D match to TRBD1 (5 bases). The germline V gene encodes CDR1 SQVTM and CDR2 ANQGSEA. V gave up 1 base and J gave up 3 bases, with 9 bases separating them. The CDR3 consists of 13 residues. CDR3 protein: CSVEGRAYTEAFF. The CDR3 DNA reads as TGCAGCGTTGAAGGCAGGGCGTACACTGAAGCTTTCTTT.

This chain uses TRBV7-8 with TRBJ2-1; D is perhaps TRBD2 (5 bases). The germline V and J ends were trimmed by 0 bases and 9 bases, with 12 bases remaining between them. CDR3 length equals 14 residues. Looked up from germline, CDR1 is SGHVS and CDR2 is FQNEAQ. CDR3 in amino acids: CASSLATSPGEQFF. CDR3 DNA: TGTGCCAGCAGCTTAGCTACTAGTCCGGGTGAGCAGTTCTTC.

The chain links TRBV18 to TRBJ2-4, with unresolved D. The germline CDR1 and CDR2 sequences are KGHSH and LQKENI. The germline V and J ends were trimmed by 0 bases and 0 bases, with 6 bases remaining between them. The CDR3 consists of 15 residues. CDR3 loop: CASSPPSGAKNIQYF. The CDR3 coding sequence is TGTGCCAGCTCACCACCGTCGGGAGCCAAAAACATTCAGTACTTC.

The chain uses TRBV4-2 and TRBJ1-1, with D perhaps TRBD1 (5 bases). Per the germline V gene, CDR1 is LGHNA and CDR2 is YNFKEQ. This CDR3 region has 14 residues. V was shortened by 5 bases and J by 5 bases, with 15 bases between the two germline ends. The CDR3 loop reads CASSYRSQGTEAFF. The CDR3 coding sequence is TGTGCCAGCAGCTACAGGTCCCAAGGGACTGAAGCTTTCTTT.

This clone has just one count. V gene TRBV19 combines with J gene TRBJ2-1; D gene ambiguous. The germline CDR1 and CDR2 sequences are LNHDA and SQIVND (reference sequence). There are 15 residues in the CDR3. Deletions cut 1 base from V and 0 bases from J, with 7 bases between. CDR3 in amino acids: CASSIGLVSYNEQFF. The CDR3 DNA follows: TGTGCCAGTAGTATAGGTCTAGTCTCCTACAATGAGCAGTTCTTC.

The genes are TRBV6-5 and TRBJ1-2, with a weak D call TRBD1 (6 bases). The CDR3 is 15 amino acids. V was trimmed by 1 base and J by 0 bases, leaving 9 bases between them. Germline values: CDR1 MNHEY, CDR2 SVGAGI. Here the CDR3 DNA reads TGTGCCAGCAGTTACTGGACAGATTCTAACTATGGCTACACCTTC. Translating gives CASSYWTDSNYGYTF.

The chain uses TRBV28 and TRBJ2-2; TRBD1 matches at 9 bases. Looked up from germline, CDR1 is MDHEN and CDR2 is SYDVKM. Unmatched junction bases numbered 5, after V lost 6 bases and J lost 0 bases. The length of the CDR3 is 16 residues. The DNA of the CDR3 is TGTGCCAGCAGCTCCACAGGGGGCCCGAACACCGGGGAGCTGTTTTTT. This sequence encodes CASSSTGGPNTGELFF.